Below, 3 T cell receptor beta chains from the same sample are listed, as sequenced in a study of molecular identifiers for immune sequencing clone quantification. Using its own MiXCR run on the PCR reads, TCRdb lists one record per CDR3 protein. This sample has under 600,000 distinct CDR3 sequences; about 25% occur once, and the top ten carry 0.7% to 0.9%. The material sequenced was naive CD8+ T cells from blood, with Jurkat cell RNA spiked in. Subset defined: FACS-sorted CD8+CD4-CCR7+CD45RA+ naive T cells. Source of these receptors: a human donor in good health. Some libraries in this study had Jurkat cell RNA spiked in.

This chain connects TRBV7-9 to TRBJ2-7, with 8 bases aligning to TRBD2. The junction had 9 bases not matched to a gene; V was cut back by 5 bases and J by 0 bases. The germline gives CDR1 SEHNR, CDR2 FQNEAQ (reference sequence). The CDR3 contains 16 residues. The CDR3 protein is CASSAASGSRSYEQYF. Written as DNA, the CDR3 is TGTGCCAGCAGCGCAGCTAGCGGGTCCCGCTCCTACGAGCAGTACTTC.

This clonotype was detected only a few times. The CDR3 bases are TGCGCCAGCAGCCAAGATAATGAGGGAGTGGTGCACACCGGGGAGCTGTTTTTT. Its translation is CASSQDNEGVVHTGELFF. The chain joins TRBV4-3 to TRBJ2-2, with D possibly being TRBD2 (5 bases). The CDR3 has 18 amino acids. V was pared by 0 bases and J by 3 bases, with 17 bases between. The germline V gene has CDR1 LGHNA and CDR2 YSLEER.

The chain combines TRBV7-2 with TRBJ1-1; no definite D call. V was clipped by 10 bases and J by 1 base, with 10 bases between them. CDR1 SGHTA and CDR2 FQGNSA come from the germline V gene. The CDR3 contains 12 residues. The CDR3 here is CATQFGNTEAFF. The CDR3 bases are TGTGCCACCCAATTCGGGAACACTGAAGCTTTCTTT.